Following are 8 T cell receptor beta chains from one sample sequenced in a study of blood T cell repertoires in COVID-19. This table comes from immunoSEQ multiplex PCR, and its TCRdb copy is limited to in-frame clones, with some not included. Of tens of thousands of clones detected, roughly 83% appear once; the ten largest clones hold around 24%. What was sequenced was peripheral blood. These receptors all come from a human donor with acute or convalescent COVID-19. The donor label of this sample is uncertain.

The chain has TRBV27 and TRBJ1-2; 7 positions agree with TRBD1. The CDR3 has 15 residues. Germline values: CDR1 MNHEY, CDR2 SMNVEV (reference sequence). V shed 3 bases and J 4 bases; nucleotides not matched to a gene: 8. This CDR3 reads CASSFSVDRVYGYTF. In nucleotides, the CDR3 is TGTGCCAGCAGTTTCAGTGTCGACAGGGTCTATGGCTACACCTTC.

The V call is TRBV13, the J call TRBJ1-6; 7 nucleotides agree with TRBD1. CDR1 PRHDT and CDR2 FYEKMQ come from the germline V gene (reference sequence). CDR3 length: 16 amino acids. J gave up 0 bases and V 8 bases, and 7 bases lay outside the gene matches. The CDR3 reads CASQFQGVSYNSPLHF. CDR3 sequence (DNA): TGTGCCAGCCAATTTCAGGGGGTCTCCTATAATTCACCCCTCCACTTT.

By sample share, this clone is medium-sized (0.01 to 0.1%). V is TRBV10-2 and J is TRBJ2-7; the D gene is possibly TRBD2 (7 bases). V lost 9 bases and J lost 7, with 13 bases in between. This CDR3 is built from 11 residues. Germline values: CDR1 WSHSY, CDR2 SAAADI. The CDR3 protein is CASTGRGEQYF. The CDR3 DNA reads TGCGCCAGTACAGGGAGGGGTGAGCAGTACTTC.

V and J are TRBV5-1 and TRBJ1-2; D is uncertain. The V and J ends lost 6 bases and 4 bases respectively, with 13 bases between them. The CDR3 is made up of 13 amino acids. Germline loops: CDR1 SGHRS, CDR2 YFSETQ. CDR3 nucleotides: TGCGCCAGCACCCCTAATCCATCCTATGGCTACACCTTC. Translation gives CASTPNPSYGYTF.

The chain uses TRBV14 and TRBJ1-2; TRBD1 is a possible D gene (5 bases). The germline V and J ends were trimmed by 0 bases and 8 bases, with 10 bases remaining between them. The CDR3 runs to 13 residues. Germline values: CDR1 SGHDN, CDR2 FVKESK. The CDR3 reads CASSQESGWGYTF. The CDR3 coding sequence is TGTGCCAGCAGCCAAGAATCAGGGTGGGGCTACACCTTC.

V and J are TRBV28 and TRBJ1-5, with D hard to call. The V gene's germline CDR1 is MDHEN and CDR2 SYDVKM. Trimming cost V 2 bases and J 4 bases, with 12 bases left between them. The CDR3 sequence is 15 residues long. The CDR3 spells CASSLVLPENQPQHF. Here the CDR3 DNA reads TGTGCCAGCAGTTTAGTACTGCCCGAAAATCAGCCCCAGCATTTT.

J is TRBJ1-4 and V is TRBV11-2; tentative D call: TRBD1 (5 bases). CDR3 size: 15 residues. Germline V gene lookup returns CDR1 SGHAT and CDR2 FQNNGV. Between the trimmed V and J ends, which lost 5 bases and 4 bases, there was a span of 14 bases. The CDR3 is CASSHGGDLNEKLFF. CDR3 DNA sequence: TGTGCCAGCAGCCACGGGGGAGACCTTAATGAAAAACTGTTTTTT.

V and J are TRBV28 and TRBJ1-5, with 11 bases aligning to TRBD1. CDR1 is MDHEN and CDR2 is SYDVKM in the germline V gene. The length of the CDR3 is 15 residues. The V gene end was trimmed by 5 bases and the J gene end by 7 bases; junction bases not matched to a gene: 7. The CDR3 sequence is CASSPGTGGEQPQHF. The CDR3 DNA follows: TGTGCCAGCAGTCCCGGGACAGGGGGGGAACAGCCCCAGCATTTT.